The 32 T cell receptor beta chains below were found in one sample sequenced in a study of regulatory T cells in long-lasting Graves disease. Noted time point: newly diagnosed GD, antithyroid drugs for less than 3 months. RNA extracted from PBMCs served as the sequencing template. The authors built TCR beta libraries using iRepertoire HTBI primers and Arm-PCR of CDR3 regions. TCRdb fed the multiplex PCR reads into MiXCR, producing one record per CDR3 protein. Of approximately 400,000 distinct CDR3 sequences listed, around 15% were seen once; the top ten hold approximately 21%. The source was peripheral blood mononuclear cells (PBMCs), collected at new diagnosis, from a patient treated with antithyroid drugs. The source of these receptors is a female donor with Graves disease.

V gene TRBV15 combines with J gene TRBJ2-3; D may be TRBD1 (5 bases). CDR1 and CDR2 (germline): LNHNV, YYDKDF (reference sequence). Trimming removed 7 bases from V and 2 bases from J, with 19 bases in between. The CDR3 extends over 16 amino acids. The CDR3 protein is CATNSAGQDPTDTQYF. In nucleotides, the CDR3 is TGTGCCACCAACAGCGCTGGACAAGACCCCACAGATACGCAGTATTTT.

This clonotype has only a few counts. The chain couples TRBV10-2 to TRBJ2-7; D might be TRBD2 (6 bases). The CDR3 runs 16 residues. V lost 3 bases, J lost 0 bases, and 15 bases lay in between. Germline values: CDR1 WSHSY, CDR2 SAAADI. CDR3 protein: CASSERGGKNSYEQYF. CDR3 DNA: TGCGCCAGCAGTGAAAGAGGCGGGAAGAACTCCTACGAGCAGTACTTC.

This clonotype appeared once. J is TRBJ2-1 and V is TRBV12-3 or TRBV12-4; TRBD2 is a possible D gene (5 bases). V was pared by 8 bases and J by 10 bases, with 12 bases between. The CDR3 is made up of 11 amino acids. This CDR3 is CASHTGGEQFF. The CDR3 nucleotides are TGTGCCAGCCACACGGGCGGGGAGCAGTTCTTC.

The V gene is TRBV12-3 or TRBV12-4, the J gene TRBJ1-2, with D unclear. This CDR3 spans 14 amino acids. V shed 3 bases and J shed 4 bases, with 12 bases lying between them. CDR3 protein: CASSLWGDSYGYTF. For the CDR3, the DNA is TGTGCCAGCAGTTTGTGGGGAGACTCCTATGGCTACACCTTC.

This clonotype was seen more than once but under ten times. The CDR3 sequence is CASRRGSSYNSPLHF. DNA of the CDR3: TGTGCCAGTAGGCGGGGAAGCTCCTATAATTCACCCCTCCACTTT. The chain links TRBV6-2 or TRBV6-3 to TRBJ1-6, with D uncertain. Germline CDR1 reads MNHEY; CDR2 reads SVGEGT. The CDR3 totals 15 residues. V was cut by 9 bases and J by 0 bases, with 12 bases left in between.

There are many counts of this clonotype. CDR3 nucleotide sequence: TGTGCCAGCAGCAGGGTTACGTACGAGCAGTACTTC. Protein product: CASSRVTYEQYF. The genes are TRBV6-1 and TRBJ2-7; D may be TRBD1 (5 bases). There are 12 residues in the CDR3. Trimming removed 6 bases at V and 4 bases at J, with 10 bases between. CDR1 is MNHNS, CDR2 SASEGT, per germline.

This clonotype has at least ten counts. V usage is TRBV5-1 and J usage is TRBJ1-1; D unclear. The V end was cut by 4 bases, the J end by 0 bases, with 13 bases between. This CDR3 is 15 amino acids long. CDR1 is SGHRS, CDR2 YFSETQ, per germline. In DNA form, the CDR3 reads TGCGCCAGCAGCCCAGATGGACGGGTGAACACTGAAGCTTTCTTT. Translation gives CASSPDGRVNTEAFF.

V and J are TRBV12-3 or TRBV12-4 and TRBJ1-3; a weak D match, TRBD1 (6 bases). The CDR3 sequence is 15 residues long. V lost 1 base and J lost 1, with 8 bases in between. CDR3 loop: CASSLVTGSGNTIYF. The CDR3 nucleotides are TGTGCCAGCAGTTTAGTTACAGGGTCTGGAAACACCATATATTTT.

This clonotype appeared a few times. This chain connects TRBV12-3 or TRBV12-4 to TRBJ2-1; TRBD1 agrees at 9 bases. This CDR3 is 15 amino acids long. The ends lost 6 bases at V and 5 bases at J; junction bases unmatched: 8. CDR3 bases: TGTGCCAGCAGACTACCGGGACAGGGCGACAATGAGCAGTTCTTC. Translated: CASRLPGQGDNEQFF.

This clonotype showed up just once. Being one base from a much bigger clone, this may be a read error. The rearrangement uses TRBV7-9 and TRBJ2-5; 11 nucleotides align to TRBD1. Germline V gene lookup returns CDR1 SEHNR and CDR2 FQNEAQ (reference sequence). The CDR3 has 15 residues. CDR3 region: CASSSDRGPGETQNF. The CDR3 bases are TGTGCCAGCAGCTCGGACAGGGGGCCGGGAGAGACCCAGAACTTC.

This clonotype was found many times. J is TRBJ1-5 and V is TRBV28, with a tentative D call TRBD1 (6 bases). V lost 4 bases, J lost 7 bases, and 17 bases lay in between. Germline-derived CDR1 and CDR2 are MDHEN and SYDVKM. The CDR3 runs to 15 residues. The CDR3 sequence: CASSSQDSSGQPQHF. CDR3 nucleotides: TGTGCCAGCAGTTCCCAGGACAGCTCGGGGCAGCCCCAGCATTTT.

This clonotype was counted many times. Germline and junction disagree at one end, which may indicate a read error. The rearrangement joins TRBV7-7 to TRBJ2-5; D not certain. The germline V gene encodes CDR1 SSHAT and CDR2 FNYEAQ (reference sequence). The CDR3 consists of 15 residues. This chain's CDR3 is CASSLGSPSKETQYF. CDR3 in DNA: TGTGCTAGCAGCTTAGGGTCACCTAGTAAAGAGACCCAGTACTTC.

This chain uses TRBV7-2 with TRBJ2-7; 7 bases map to TRBD2. Looked up from germline, CDR1 is SGHTA and CDR2 is FQGNSA. Unmatched junction bases numbered 8, after V lost 3 bases and J lost 0 bases. This CDR3 spans 16 amino acids. The CDR3 sequence is CASSLESSGSSYEQYF. The CDR3 DNA sequence: TGTGCCAGCAGCTTGGAGTCTAGCGGATCCTCCTACGAGCAGTACTTC. The entire variable domain, with the rest obtained from reference TRBV7-2 and TRBJ2-7, is as follows: GAGVSQSPSNKVTEKGKDVELRCDPISGHTALYWYRQSLGQGLEFLIYFQGNSAPDKSGLPSDRFSAERTGGSVSTLTIQRTQQEDSAVYLCASSLESSGSSYEQYFGPGTRLTVT.

This clonotype occurred many times. The CDR3 end shows no conserved phenylalanine or tryptophan, and so a read error is likely. The limits of the CDR3 on the DNA are not certain, so only TCRdb's listed CDR3 is given. V and J are TRBV3-1 and TRBJ2-1; the table's D call, TRBD1, has no DNA check behind it. Per the germline V gene, CDR1 is LGHDT and CDR2 is YNNKEL (reference sequence). The CDR3 is made up of 12 amino acids, end residues included. The CDR3 protein is CASSQDRDRGFL.

This clonotype came up many times. In nucleotides, the CDR3 is TGCAGTGCCCCCTCAGCGGGGGGACGTCACACCGGGGAGCTGTTTTTT. Its protein product is CSAPSAGGRHTGELFF. The chain uses TRBV20-1 and TRBJ2-2, with 9 bases aligning to TRBD2. CDR3 length equals 16 residues. With 6 bases clipped from V and 3 bases from J, the junction kept 11 bases outside the gene matches. Germline CDR1 DFQATT, CDR2 SNEGSKA (reference sequence).

The genes are TRBV30 and TRBJ1-5, with D possibly TRBD1 on 6 matching bases. V was trimmed by 1 base and J by 1 base, leaving 17 bases between them. The CDR3 is 17 amino acids. The germline V gene has CDR1 GTSNPN and CDR2 SVGIG (reference sequence). The CDR3 reads CAWSGGGQGISNQPQHF. CDR3 DNA: TGTGCCTGGAGTGGGGGGGGGCAGGGGATCAGCAATCAGCCCCAGCATTTT.

This clonotype was observed at least ten times. This chain connects TRBV6-2 or TRBV6-3 to TRBJ2-5; unclear D gene. The CDR3 runs 11 residues. Trimming left V 2 bases short and J 5 bases short, with 3 bases between. Germline V gene data show CDR1 as MNHEY and CDR2 as SVGEGT. The CDR3 sequence is CASSYGETQYF. The DNA for the CDR3 is TGTGCCAGCAGTTACGGGGAGACCCAGTACTTC.

The rearrangement links TRBV27 to TRBJ1-2; D remains unclear. With 6 bases removed from V and 4 bases from J, the gap between germline ends came to 12 bases. The CDR3 is made up of 13 amino acids. Germline V gives CDR1 MNHEY, CDR2 SMNVEV (reference sequence). CDR3 DNA sequence: TGTGCCAGCAGCCCAGGTTCTGGCTATGGCTACACCTTC. Amino acids: CASSPGSGYGYTF.

This clonotype showed up many times. The J gene is TRBJ2-7, the V gene TRBV7-9; unclear D gene. Trimming removed 4 bases at V and 0 bases at J, with 13 bases between. The CDR3 sequence is 15 residues long. CDR1 is SEHNR, CDR2 FQNEAQ, per germline (reference sequence). This chain's CDR3 is CASSSTNLGSYEQYF. The DNA for the CDR3 is TGTGCCAGCAGCTCCACGAACTTGGGCTCCTACGAGCAGTACTTC.

This clonotype was observed at least ten times. V gene TRBV12-3 or TRBV12-4 combines with J gene TRBJ1-2; 7 bases agree with TRBD1. The CDR3 sequence is 15 residues long. The V segment lost 3 bases and the J segment 4 bases; nucleotides outside the gene matches: 8. CDR3 residues: CASSFLGGPGYGYTF. In nucleotides, the CDR3 is TGTGCCAGCAGTTTTTTAGGGGGCCCCGGCTATGGCTACACCTTC.

This clonotype was seen ten or more times. The rearrangement joins TRBV7-2 to TRBJ2-5; TRBD1 agrees at 8 bases. V was pared by 9 bases and J by 5 bases, with 8 bases of the junction left unmatched. Germline loops: CDR1 SGHTA, CDR2 FQGNSA. This CDR3 is 13 amino acids long. In DNA, the CDR3 is TGTGCCAGTGGGAATGACAGGGGTGAGACCCAGTACTTC. Its protein is CASGNDRGETQYF.

Ten or more counts support this clonotype. This sequence joins TRBV6-5 and TRBJ1-3; D gene uncertain. CDR1 and CDR2 (germline): MNHEY, SVGAGI. The CDR3 is 13 amino acids. Between the trimmed V and J ends, which lost 4 bases and 2 bases, there was a span of 6 bases. Written as DNA, the CDR3 is TGTGCCAGCAGTTCCAGGACTGGAAACACCATATATTTT. This translates into CASSSRTGNTIYF.

The table lists this clonotype with a few counts. The chain recombines TRBV7-2 with TRBJ2-7, with no clear D. Germline V gives CDR1 SGHTA, CDR2 FQGNSA. Trimming removed 2 bases at V and 3 bases at J, with 17 bases between. CDR3 size: 16 residues. CDR3 DNA: TGTGCCAGCAGCTTACCCGAACGGACGGTTATCTACGAGCAGTACTTC. It encodes CASSLPERTVIYEQYF.

The table lists this clonotype with a few counts. Its ends do not fully match the called genes, so a read error is possible. The rearrangement links TRBV7-3 to TRBJ2-1; 9 bases are shared with TRBD2. Germline V CDR1 and CDR2: SGHTA, FQGTGA. CDR3 size: 16 residues. This chain's CDR3 is CASSPSGGSSCNEQFF. CDR3 in DNA: TGTGCCAGCAGCCCCAGCGGGGGGAGCTCCTGCAATGAGCAGTTCTTC.

This clonotype occurred a few times. V usage is TRBV6-1 and J usage is TRBJ1-1; maybe TRBD1 (5 bases). The CDR3 consists of 14 residues. CDR1 is MNHNS, CDR2 SASEGT, per germline. Trimming left V 2 bases short and J 5 bases short, with 12 bases between. The CDR3 nucleotides read TGTGCCAGCAGTGAACAGGGTGGCCGAACTGAAGCTTTCTTT. Amino acid sequence: CASSEQGGRTEAFF.

In this sample, this clonotype turned up many times. The J gene is TRBJ1-2, the V gene TRBV5-1; TRBD1 agrees at 9 bases. Per the germline V gene, CDR1 is SGHRS and CDR2 is YFSETQ. CDR3 length: 12 residues. The ends lost 4 bases at V and 7 bases at J; junction bases unmatched: 2. This CDR3 is CASSKTGGGYTF. As DNA, the CDR3 is TGCGCCAGCAGCAAGACAGGGGGTGGCTACACCTTC.

This clonotype was observed at least ten times. The chain joins TRBV12-3 or TRBV12-4 to TRBJ1-3; unclear D gene. This CDR3 spans 14 amino acids. The V end lost 3 bases, the J end lost 4 bases, and 10 bases lay between the germline ends. The CDR3 sequence: CASSLSSLGNTIYF. The CDR3, as DNA: TGTGCCAGCAGTTTGAGCAGTCTGGGAAACACCATATATTTT.

This clonotype was detected many times. The chain recombines TRBV4-1 with TRBJ2-7, with D hard to call. Per germline, CDR1 MGHRA and CDR2 YSYEKL. The CDR3 is 12 amino acids. Trimming pared 3 bases from V and 2 bases from J, leaving 5 bases between. The CDR3 DNA follows: TGCGCCAGCAGCCAGGTTCCCTACGAGCAGTACTTC. It is translated as CASSQVPYEQYF.

The chain carries TRBV7-9 and TRBJ2-6, with TRBD2 matching 13 bases. CDR1 is SEHNR and CDR2 is FQNEAQ in the germline V gene (reference sequence). CDR3 length equals 18 residues. Trimming took 6 bases from V and 2 from J; bases not matched to a gene: 7. CDR3 region: CASSYRTSGRTGANVLTF. The DNA of the CDR3 is TGTGCCAGCAGTTACAGGACTAGCGGGAGAACTGGGGCCAACGTCCTGACTTTC.

The chain employs TRBV2 and TRBJ1-5, with TRBD1 matching over 9 bases. Germline V gene sequence: CDR1 SNHLY, CDR2 FYNNEI. The CDR3 is 16 residues long. Trimming cost V 5 bases and J 1 base; bases outside gene matches: 6. The CDR3 region has the DNA TGTGCCAGCAGTCAGGGACAGGGACACAGCAATCAGCCCCAGCATTTT. It encodes CASSQGQGHSNQPQHF. The full variable domain, its missing parts supplied by reference TRBV2 and TRBJ1-5, is EPEVTQTPSHQVTQMGQEVILRCVPISNHLYFYWYRQILGQKVEFLVSFYNNEISEKSEIFDDQFSVERPDGSNFTLKIRSTKLEDSAMYFCASSQGQGHSNQPQHFGDGTRLSIL.

The gene calls are TRBV4-1 and TRBJ1-1; 8 bases map to TRBD1. This CDR3 contains 14 residues. Germline loops: CDR1 MGHRA, CDR2 YSYEKL. V lost 4 bases, J lost 4 bases, and 5 bases stayed unmatched. The CDR3 sequence: CASSLSTGATEAFF. CDR3 DNA: TGCGCCAGCAGCCTATCGACAGGGGCCACTGAAGCTTTCTTT.

This clonotype was detected many times. This chain joins TRBV20-1 and TRBJ1-1; tentative D call: TRBD1 (5 bases). V was cut by 6 bases and J by 0 bases, with 8 bases left in between. Germline values: CDR1 DFQATT, CDR2 SNEGSKA (reference sequence). The CDR3 sequence is 12 residues long. CDR3: CSAEGMNTEAFF. As DNA, the CDR3 is TGCAGTGCGGAGGGGATGAACACTGAAGCTTTCTTT.